This T cell receptor beta chain was sequenced for a study of blood T cell repertoires in COVID-19. Study as a whole: Samples taken during acute and convalescent COVID-19 were collected in the United States, Italy and Spain. Sources were T cells, B-cell-depleted T cells, or PBMCs; the material itself was cDNA or gDNA.

How the authors handled the data: Cell counts per sample came from amplifying reference gene primers. Using immunoSEQ multiplex PCR, the repertoire was profiled, and TCRdb retains in-frame clones only, with some absent. V, J and clone size are taken as reported in that table, and D and trimming were inferred from the DNA itself. The sample carries approximately 66,000 clones, around four fifths recorded once. Concerning this clone: At one end the junction does not follow the germline gene, possibly because of a read error.

Sequenced material: peripheral blood. This receptor was identified in a man between 60 and 70 years old with acute or convalescent COVID-19.

The CDR3 DNA reads TGCGCCACCAGTGTCGGGGTCCGGACAGGGGCTTGGGAGACCCAGTACTTC. Amino acids: CATSVGVRTGAWETQYF. The J gene is TRBJ2-5, the V gene TRBV10-1; 9 nucleotides align to TRBD1. This CDR3 has 17 amino acids. Germline V gene data show CDR1 as WNHNN and CDR2 as SYGVQD (reference sequence).